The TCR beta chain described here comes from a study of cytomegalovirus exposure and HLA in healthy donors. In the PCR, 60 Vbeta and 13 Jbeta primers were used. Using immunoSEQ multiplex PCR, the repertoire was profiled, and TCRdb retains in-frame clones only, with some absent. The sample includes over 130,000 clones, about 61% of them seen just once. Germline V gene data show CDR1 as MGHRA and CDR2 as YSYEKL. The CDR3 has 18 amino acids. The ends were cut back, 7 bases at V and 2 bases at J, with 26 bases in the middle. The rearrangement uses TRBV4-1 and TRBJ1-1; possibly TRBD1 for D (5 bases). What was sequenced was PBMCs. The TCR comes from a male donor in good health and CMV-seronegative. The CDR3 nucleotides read TGCGCCAGCAACGCATTAAGCACAGGCGGAGCCCTAAACACTGAAGCTTTCTTT. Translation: CASNALSTGGALNTEAFF.